This T cell receptor (beta chain) is drawn from a study of Ad26.COV2.S vaccination and SARS-CoV-2 variants. CDR3 length: 18 amino acids. The V gene's germline CDR1 is SGDLS and CDR2 YYNGEE. Trimming removed 3 bases from V and 4 bases from J, with 25 bases in between. Treatment described: about 20 received Ad26.COV2.S at low or high dose, single or two shots; roughly five received placebo; per-sample allocation not given. On day 63 after the first injection, vaccine and placebo recipients gave samples. Using immunoSEQ multiplex PCR, the repertoire was profiled, and TCRdb retains in-frame clones only, with some absent. The table has 450,000 to 550,000 clones, around 89% seen once.

The TCR originated in a person aged 18-65 years who received the Ad26.COV2.S COVID-19 vaccine or a placebo. The genes are TRBV9 and TRBJ1-2, with D perhaps TRBD1 (6 bases). The sample was peripheral blood, taken in a trial of Ad26.COV2.S vaccine versus placebo. Written as DNA, the CDR3 is TGTGCCAGCAGCGCTAACCAAGAGGGTAGGACAGCCTTCTATGGCTACACCTTC. Translating gives CASSANQEGRTAFYGYTF.